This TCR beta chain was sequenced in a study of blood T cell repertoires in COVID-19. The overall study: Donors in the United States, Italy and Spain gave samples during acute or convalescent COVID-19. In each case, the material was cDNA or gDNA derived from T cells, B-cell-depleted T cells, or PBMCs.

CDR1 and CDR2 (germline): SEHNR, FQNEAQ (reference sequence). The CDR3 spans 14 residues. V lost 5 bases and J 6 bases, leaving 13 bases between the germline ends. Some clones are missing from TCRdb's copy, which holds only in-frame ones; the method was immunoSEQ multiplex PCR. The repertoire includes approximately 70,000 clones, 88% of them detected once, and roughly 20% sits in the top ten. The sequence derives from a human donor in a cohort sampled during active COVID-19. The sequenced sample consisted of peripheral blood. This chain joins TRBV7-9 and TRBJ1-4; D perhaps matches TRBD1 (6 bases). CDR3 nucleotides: TGTGCCAGCAGCGACTACAGGGATGATGAAAAACTGTTTTTT. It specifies CASSDYRDDEKLFF.